This TCR beta chain was retrieved from a study of cytomegalovirus exposure and HLA in healthy donors. Study-wide context: Earlier, some 180 million T cells were analyzed, and some 120 million unique TCR beta sequences were found among them. Study-wide results and caveats: In vitro confirmation showed a few CMV-associated chains to be CMV antigen specific.

In the case of this clone: Antigen: not known.

Trimming pared 2 bases from V and 3 bases from J, leaving 14 bases between. The CDR3 has 16 residues. Germline lookup yields CDR1 MDHEN and CDR2 SYDVKM. The PCR had 60 Vbeta and 13 Jbeta primers. Assay used: immunoSEQ multiplex PCR; TCRdb lists only in-frame clones, some missing. The profile shows approximately 140,000 clones, under 85% of them singletons. Sequencing was carried out using PBMCs. This receptor was taken from a woman aged 40 to 50 in good health and CMV-seropositive. This chain connects TRBV28 to TRBJ2-1, with a possible D match to TRBD2 (6 bases). This CDR3 is CASSLASGPIYNEQFF. The CDR3 region has the DNA TGTGCCAGCAGTTTAGCCAGCGGGCCCATCTACAATGAGCAGTTCTTC.